This TCR beta chain was observed in a study of T-cell memory formation after mild COVID-19. MiXCR, run by TCRdb on the 5' RACE reads, gives a single entry per CDR3 protein. The sample carries 400,000 to 500,000 distinct CDR3 sequences, around 20% recorded once. The ends were cut back, 0 bases at V and 4 bases at J, with 14 bases in the middle. The CDR3 totals 16 residues. Germline V CDR1 and CDR2: SGDLS, YYNGEE. This chain uses TRBV9 with TRBJ2-1, with D hard to call. Sequencing used PBMCs or a T cell subset sorted from them (not recorded which). This clonotype originated in an adult woman who had mild COVID-19 (a few samples of this study predate the infection). Cell type and time point are not known. Here the CDR3 DNA reads TGTGCCAGCAGCGTAGTTCCCCAAGGGCAGTACAATGAGCAGTTCTTC. This codes for CASSVVPQGQYNEQFF. The full variable domain, its missing parts supplied by reference TRBV9 and TRBJ2-1, is DSGVTQTPKHLITATGQRVTLRCSPRSGDLSVYWYQQSLDQGLQFLIQYYNGEERAKGNILERFSAQQFPDLHSELNLSSLELGDSALYFCASSVVPQGQYNEQFFGPGTRLTVL.